One sample yielded the 18 T cell receptor beta chains listed below, sequenced in a study of cytomegalovirus exposure and HLA in healthy donors. Researchers ran the PCR with 60 Vbeta and 13 Jbeta primers. Profiled with immunoSEQ multiplex PCR; TCRdb holds only in-frame clones, not every one. The sample table includes under 70,000 clones. Sequencing was carried out using PBMCs. These TCRs come from a female donor in good health and CMV-seropositive.

CDR3 amino acids: CASSPGQGPYSNQPQHF. CDR3 bases: TGCGCCAGCAGCCCAGGACAGGGCCCATATAGCAATCAGCCCCAGCATTTT. The rearrangement joins TRBV4-1 to TRBJ1-5; 8 bases align to TRBD1. CDR1 and CDR2 (germline): MGHRA, YSYEKL. This CDR3 is built from 17 residues. The ends lost 4 bases at V and 0 bases at J; junction bases unmatched: 8.

Concerning this clone: One end of the junction does not line up with germline, which may come from a read error. The chain has TRBV4-1 and TRBJ1-3; maybe TRBD1 (5 bases). Germline V gene sequence: CDR1 MGHRA, CDR2 YSYEKL. The CDR3 has 18 residues. The CDR3 spells CASSQDRDSSSSGNNIYF. CDR3 nucleotides: TGCGCCAGCAGCCAAGACCGGGACTCATCCTCCTCTGGAAACAACATATATTTT.

This chain connects TRBV10-3 to TRBJ2-7; the match to TRBD2 covers 7 bases. CDR3 length: 12 residues. The J segment lost 2 bases and the V segment lost 9 bases, leaving 4 bases of the junction unmatched. Germline assignment: CDR1 ENHRY and CDR2 SYGVKD. The CDR3 DNA is TGTGCCATTGGGAGGGTCGCCTACGAGCAGTACTTC. The encoded protein is CAIGRVAYEQYF.

The chain couples TRBV11-1 to TRBJ2-7; perhaps TRBD2 as D (5 bases). Trimming pared 3 bases from V and 4 bases from J, leaving 13 bases between. The CDR3 totals 14 residues. Germline CDR1 is SGHAT and CDR2 is FQDESV (reference sequence). The chain's CDR3 is CASSLRGLNYEQYF. CDR3 bases: TGTGCCAGCAGCTTGCGAGGACTTAATTACGAGCAGTACTTC.

V is TRBV6-4 and J is TRBJ2-3; TRBD2 matches at 8 bases. Germline V gene lookup returns CDR1 MRHNA and CDR2 SNTAGT. The length of the CDR3 is 16 residues. J was trimmed by 0 bases and V by 4 bases; bases with no gene match: 6. This chain's CDR3 is CASSGLAGSSTDTQYF. CDR3 bases: TGTGCCAGCAGTGGATTAGCGGGAAGTAGCACAGATACGCAGTATTTT.

The chain uses TRBV6-5 and TRBJ2-3; 9 bases are shared with TRBD2. Germline V gives CDR1 MNHEY, CDR2 SVGAGI. V gave up 5 bases and J gave up 6 bases; unmatched junction bases: 9. CDR3 size: 15 residues. CDR3 in amino acids: CASSPRRGGGDTQYF. The CDR3, as DNA: TGTGCCAGCAGTCCCAGGCGGGGGGGAGGGGATACGCAGTATTTT.

V and J are TRBV18 and TRBJ2-2; 13 bases fit TRBD2. J was trimmed by 2 bases and V by 3 bases; bases with no gene match: 6. The germline V gene has CDR1 KGHSH and CDR2 LQKENI. The CDR3 is 18 amino acids. In DNA, the CDR3 is TGTGCCAGCTCACCCGGACTAGCGGGAGCGGGTAACACCGGGGAGCTGTTTTTT. Amino acid sequence: CASSPGLAGAGNTGELFF.

This rearrangement joins TRBV15 to TRBJ1-1, with unresolved D. Trimming cost V 5 bases and J 1 base, with 14 bases left between them. The CDR3 extends over 15 amino acids. Germline V gene lookup returns CDR1 LNHNV and CDR2 YYDKDF (reference sequence). The CDR3 DNA sequence: TGTGCCACCAGCCCTCAGCCGGGGAAGAACACTGAAGCTTTCTTT. Its translation is CATSPQPGKNTEAFF. Full variable domain (rest looked up from reference TRBV15 and TRBJ1-1): DAMVIQNPRYQVTQFGKPVTLSCSQTLNHNVMYWYQQKSSQAPKLLFHYYDKDFNNEADTPDNFQSRRPNTSFCFLDIRSPGLGDTAMYLCATSPQPGKNTEAFFGQGTRLTVV.

The J gene is TRBJ2-2, the V gene TRBV4-1; D gene unclear. The CDR3 length is 12 residues. The ends were cut back, 2 bases at V and 14 bases at J, with 12 bases in the middle. Germline CDR1 and CDR2: MGHRA and YSYEKL. This CDR3 is CASSQSESKLFF. The CDR3 nucleotides read TGCGCCAGCAGCCAATCCGAGTCGAAACTGTTTTTT.

The J gene is TRBJ2-5, the V gene TRBV7-6; TRBD2 matches 9 bases. V dropped 5 bases and J dropped 2; count of bases not matched to a gene: 9. Looked up from germline, CDR1 is SGHVS and CDR2 is FNYEAQ. The CDR3 is 16 residues long. The CDR3 region is CASSQAASGKQETQYF. For the CDR3, the DNA is TGTGCCAGCAGCCAGGCGGCTAGCGGGAAGCAAGAGACCCAGTACTTC. Looking up the rest from reference TRBV7-6 and TRBJ2-5 gives the full variable domain: GAGVSQSPRYKVTKRGQDVALRCDPISGHVSLYWYRQALGQGPEFLTYFNYEAQQDKSGLPNDRFSAERPEGSISTLTIQRTEQRDSAMYRCASSQAASGKQETQYFGPGTRLLVL.

The chain joins TRBV10-1 to TRBJ2-2, with D maybe TRBD1 (5 bases). The CDR3 is made up of 16 amino acids. The germline V gene encodes CDR1 WNHNN and CDR2 SYGVQD (reference sequence). V lost 0 bases, J lost 0 bases, and 8 bases lay in between. CDR3 in DNA: TGCGCCAGCAGTGAGTCGCAGGGTGCGAACACCGGGGAGCTGTTTTTT. Amino acid sequence: CASSESQGANTGELFF.

The CDR3 loop is CASSHGDRGGNEQFF. The CDR3 region has the DNA TGTGCCAGCAGCCATGGGGACAGGGGCGGGAATGAGCAGTTCTTC. The gene calls are TRBV4-2 and TRBJ2-1; 10 bases are shared with TRBD1. Germline trimming cut 3 bases from V and 7 bases from J; bases unmatched to any gene: 6. CDR1 LGHNA and CDR2 YNFKEQ come from the germline V gene. There are 15 residues in the CDR3.

The chain couples TRBV30 to TRBJ2-7; 7 bases are a match to TRBD1. This CDR3 is built from 12 residues. In germline, CDR1 is GTSNPN, CDR2 SVGIG (reference sequence). After removal of 4 bases from V and 7 bases from J, the junction contained 7 bases not matched to a gene. The CDR3 DNA reads TGTGCCTGGAACAGGGGTACTATAGAGCAGTACTTC. This encodes CAWNRGTIEQYF.

The chain combines TRBV7-9 with TRBJ2-7; D is uncertain. The V gene's germline CDR1 is SEHNR and CDR2 FQNEAQ (reference sequence). The CDR3 has 13 residues. V was cut by 1 base and J by 2 bases, with 6 bases left in between. The chain's CDR3 is CASSLGGPYEQYF. Here the CDR3 DNA reads TGTGCCAGCAGCTTAGGCGGTCCCTACGAGCAGTACTTC.

The V gene is TRBV28, the J gene TRBJ2-7, with D perhaps matching TRBD2 (6 bases). CDR1 is MDHEN and CDR2 is SYDVKM in the germline V gene. This CDR3 contains 14 residues. V was cut by 6 bases and J by 8 bases, with 20 bases left in between. Here the CDR3 reads CASRPTPTRYKQYF. The CDR3 DNA reads TGTGCCAGCAGACCCACCCCGACTAGATATAAGCAGTACTTC. The whole variable domain, filled in from reference TRBV28 and TRBJ2-7, reads DVKVTQSSRYLVKRTGEKVFLECVQDMDHENMFWYRQDPGLGLRLIYFSYDVKMKEKGDIPEGYSVSREKKERFSLILESASTNQTSMYLCASRPTPTRYKQYFGPGTRLTVT.

A remark on this clone: The sample has other DNA sequences that encode this CDR3 too. V usage is TRBV30 and J usage is TRBJ2-1; 7 bases are shared with TRBD2. CDR3 length: 11 residues. Germline V CDR1 and CDR2: GTSNPN, SVGIG (reference sequence). The CDR3 sequence: CAGRLAREQFF. DNA of the CDR3: TGTGCGGGCAGACTAGCTCGCGAGCAGTTCTTC.

CDR3 DNA sequence: TGTGCCAGCAGTTTCCCACAGGGGGCAGGTACCGGGGAGCTGTTTTTT. As protein: CASSFPQGAGTGELFF. This sequence joins TRBV27 and TRBJ2-2; 9 positions agree with TRBD1. This CDR3 comprises 16 residues. With V trimmed by 3 bases and J by 5 bases, 7 bases remained unmatched. Germline V gene data show CDR1 as MNHEY and CDR2 as SMNVEV (reference sequence).

The V call is TRBV4-2, the J call TRBJ1-2; D gene unclear. Germline V CDR1 and CDR2: LGHNA, YNFKEQ. Trimming left V 4 bases short and J 2 bases short, with 11 bases between. The CDR3 length is 14 residues. This CDR3 reads CASSPGRENYGYTF. In DNA, the CDR3 is TGTGCCAGCAGCCCAGGACGGGAGAACTATGGCTACACCTTC.